This TCR beta chain was retrieved from a study of T cell changes during pregnancy in multiple sclerosis (dated by TCRdb to about 2019). About the full investigation: The study examined how the T cell repertoire changed over the course of pregnancy in women with multiple sclerosis.

The library was made by the immunoSEQ multiplex PCR assay. Imported from immuneACCESS, the table was reduced by TCRdb to in-frame sequences with V and J called. These copies leave out some clones; in studies compared against another copy, an unresolved V gene accounts for under half, and the cause of the remainder is not known. The sample table holds nearly 110,000 clones, of which around 93% were seen once. Together, the top ten hold approximately 1.5% of the sample. Concerning this clone: This clone's antigen is unknown. No base quality values were provided; no much bigger clone lies one nucleotide off.

From its cysteine to its phenylalanine, the CDR3 spans 16 amino acids. This entry keeps only the CDR3 DNA: 48 bases, framed from base 1. V is cut back by 4 bases and J by 1 base, with 6 bases in the junction unmatched. Reading the germline V gene gives CDR1 SGHRS and CDR2 YFSETQ. The receptor comes from a female donor with multiple sclerosis, enrolled in a pregnancy study. The specimen was peripheral blood, collected after pregnancy. The chain joins TRBV5-1 to TRBJ1-1; 11 junctional bases match TRBD1. The DNA reads as follows: TGCGCCAGCAGCATAGGACAGGGGGCAGCGAACACTGAAGCTTTCTTT. It is translated as CASSIGQGAANTEAFF.